The clone carrying this T cell receptor beta chain was detected only a few times. This CDR3 spans 11 amino acids. The ends were cut back, 3 bases at V and 7 bases at J, with 7 bases in the middle. The germline CDR1 and CDR2 sequences are DFQATT and SNEGSKA (reference sequence). The sample is drawn from a study of blood T cell repertoires in COVID-19. Study in general: T cells, B-cell-depleted T cells, or PBMCs supplied cDNA or gDNA.

Measured with immunoSEQ multiplex PCR; TCRdb has only the in-frame clones, and not every one. The sample holds about 130,000 clones, 81% seen once. The source of this sequence is a woman in her forties or fifties with acute or convalescent COVID-19. The J gene is TRBJ1-5, the V gene TRBV20-1; maybe TRBD1 (6 bases). The sequenced material came from peripheral blood. The DNA of the CDR3 is TGCAGTGCTAGTGGGGGCCAGCCCCAGCATTTT. It specifies CSASGGQPQHF.